The clone carrying this T cell receptor (beta chain) has only a few counts. This specimen belongs to a study of T-cell reconstitution after alpha-beta-depleted transplantation in children. Unique molecular identifiers were incorporated into the prepared TCRbeta library. MiXCR, applied by TCRdb to the PCR reads, yields one record per CDR3 protein. The sample includes about 540,000 distinct CDR3 sequences, approximately 20% seen only once; the top ten take 3% to 4%. The CDR3 runs to 16 residues. The germline gives CDR1 MDHEN, CDR2 SYDVKM. Trimming removed 1 base at V and 0 bases at J, with 10 bases between.

The V gene is TRBV28, the J gene TRBJ1-5; no firm D call. Sequencing used PBMCs from the stem cell graft donor, obtained from the stem cell graft. The sequence derives from a human donor who donated a stem cell graft to a child with acute lymphoblastic leukemia. The CDR3 DNA sequence: TGTGCCAGCAGTTTATTAGCCAGACTTAGCAATCAGCCCCAGCATTTT. Translated, it gives CASSLLARLSNQPQHF.